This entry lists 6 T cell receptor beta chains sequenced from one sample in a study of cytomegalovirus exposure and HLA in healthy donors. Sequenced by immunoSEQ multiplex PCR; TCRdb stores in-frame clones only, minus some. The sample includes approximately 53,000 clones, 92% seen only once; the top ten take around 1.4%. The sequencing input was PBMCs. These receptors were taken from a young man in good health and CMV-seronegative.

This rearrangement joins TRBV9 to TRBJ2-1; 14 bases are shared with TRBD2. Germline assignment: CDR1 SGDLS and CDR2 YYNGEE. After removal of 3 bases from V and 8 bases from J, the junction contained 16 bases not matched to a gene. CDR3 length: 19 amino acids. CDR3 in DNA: TGTGCCAGCAGCGGTAACAGGGGGGTCGGGACTAGCGGGAGTGATGAGCAGTTCTTC. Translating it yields CASSGNRGVGTSGSDEQFF. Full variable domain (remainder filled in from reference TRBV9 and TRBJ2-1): DSGVTQTPKHLITATGQRVTLRCSPRSGDLSVYWYQQSLDQGLQFLIQYYNGEERAKGNILERFSAQQFPDLHSELNLSSLELGDSALYFCASSGNRGVGTSGSDEQFFGPGTRLTVL.

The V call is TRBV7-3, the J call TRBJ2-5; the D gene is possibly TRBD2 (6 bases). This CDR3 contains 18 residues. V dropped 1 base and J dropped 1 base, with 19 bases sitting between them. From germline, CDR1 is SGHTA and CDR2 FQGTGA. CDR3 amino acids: CASSLRGGSASGQETQYF. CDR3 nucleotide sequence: TGTGCCAGCAGCTTAAGGGGAGGCTCGGCCTCTGGCCAAGAGACCCAGTACTTC.

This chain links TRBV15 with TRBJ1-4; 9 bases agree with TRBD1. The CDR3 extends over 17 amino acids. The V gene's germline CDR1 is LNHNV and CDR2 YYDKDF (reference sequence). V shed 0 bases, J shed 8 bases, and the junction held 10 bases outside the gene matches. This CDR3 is CATSRDLAGTGHEKLFF. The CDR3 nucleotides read TGTGCCACCAGCAGAGATCTGGCCGGGACAGGGCACGAAAAACTGTTTTTT.

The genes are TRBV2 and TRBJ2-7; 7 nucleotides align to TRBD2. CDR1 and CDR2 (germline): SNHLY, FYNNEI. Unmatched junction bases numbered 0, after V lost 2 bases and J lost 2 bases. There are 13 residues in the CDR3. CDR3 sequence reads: CASSESGAYEQYF. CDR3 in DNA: TGTGCCAGCAGTGAAAGCGGGGCCTACGAGCAGTACTTC.

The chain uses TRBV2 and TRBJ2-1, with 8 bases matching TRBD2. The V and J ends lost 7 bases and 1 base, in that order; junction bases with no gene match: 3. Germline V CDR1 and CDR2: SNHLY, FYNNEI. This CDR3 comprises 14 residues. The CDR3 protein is CASMLAGSYNEQFF. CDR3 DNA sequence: TGTGCCAGCATGCTAGCGGGTTCCTACAATGAGCAGTTCTTC.

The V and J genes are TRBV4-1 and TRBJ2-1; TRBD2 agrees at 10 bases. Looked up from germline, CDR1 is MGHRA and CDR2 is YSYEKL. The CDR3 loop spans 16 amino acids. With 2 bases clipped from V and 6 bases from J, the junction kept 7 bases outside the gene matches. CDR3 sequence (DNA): TGCGCCAGCAGCCAACCACTAGCGGGACGTTCCAATGAGCAGTTCTTC. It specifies CASSQPLAGRSNEQFF.